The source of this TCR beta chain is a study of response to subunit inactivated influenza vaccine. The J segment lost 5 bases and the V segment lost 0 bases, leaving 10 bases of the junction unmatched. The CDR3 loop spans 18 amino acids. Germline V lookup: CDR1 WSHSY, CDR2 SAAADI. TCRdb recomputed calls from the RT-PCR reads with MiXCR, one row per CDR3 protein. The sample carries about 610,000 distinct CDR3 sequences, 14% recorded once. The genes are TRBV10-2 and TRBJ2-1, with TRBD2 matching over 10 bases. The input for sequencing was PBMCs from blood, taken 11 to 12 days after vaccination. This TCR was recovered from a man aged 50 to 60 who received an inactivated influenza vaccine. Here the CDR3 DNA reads TGCGCCAGCAGTGAGTCCCGGACTAGCGGAAGCTTCCACAATGAGCAGTTCTTC. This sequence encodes CASSESRTSGSFHNEQFF.